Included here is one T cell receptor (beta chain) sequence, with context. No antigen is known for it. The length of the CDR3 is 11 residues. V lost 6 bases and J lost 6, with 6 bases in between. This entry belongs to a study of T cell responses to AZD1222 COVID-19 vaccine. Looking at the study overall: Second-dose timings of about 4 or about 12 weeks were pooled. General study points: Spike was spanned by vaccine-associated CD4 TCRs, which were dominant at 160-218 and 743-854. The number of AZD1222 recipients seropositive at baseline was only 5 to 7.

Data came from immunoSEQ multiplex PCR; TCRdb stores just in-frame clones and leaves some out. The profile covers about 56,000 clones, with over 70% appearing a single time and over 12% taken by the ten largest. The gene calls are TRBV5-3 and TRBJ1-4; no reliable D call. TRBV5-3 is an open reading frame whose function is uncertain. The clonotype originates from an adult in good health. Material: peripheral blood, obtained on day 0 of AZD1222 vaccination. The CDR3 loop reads CARKSDEKLFF. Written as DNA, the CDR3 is TGTGCCAGAAAATCCGATGAAAAACTGTTTTTT.